The 8 T cell receptor beta chains in this list originate from one sample, sequenced in a study of OX40 agonist ivuxolimab in advanced cancers. Assay used: immunoSEQ multiplex PCR; TCRdb lists only in-frame clones, some missing. The sample lists about 94,000 clones, less than 95% occurring once. The sample consisted of CD4+ or CD8+ T cells sorted from blood, taken in a trial of the OX40 agonist ivuxolimab. The receptor set was obtained from an adult with an advanced solid tumor such as melanoma, head and neck, liver or kidney cancer.

CDR3 sequence (DNA): TGTGCCAGCAGCTTAAGATCGGCCCACGGGACAGGGGGCAATGAGCAGTTCTTC. Translated, it gives CASSLRSAHGTGGNEQFF. V gene TRBV7-3 combines with J gene TRBJ2-1, with 11 nucleotides matching TRBD1. Germline CDR1 is SGHTA and CDR2 is FQGTGA. This CDR3 is 18 amino acids long. V was pared by 1 base and J by 6 bases, with 11 bases of the junction left unmatched.

The CDR3 coding sequence is TGCAGCGTCCGGACAGGGGGAGGAAACACCATATATTTT. Its protein product is CSVRTGGGNTIYF. V is TRBV29-1 and J is TRBJ1-3; 10 positions match TRBD1. The trim removed 6 bases at V and 4 bases at J, leaving 3 bases unmatched. The germline gives CDR1 SQVTM, CDR2 ANQGSEA. The CDR3 length is 13 residues. Full variable domain (rest looked up from reference TRBV29-1 and TRBJ1-3): SAVISQKPSRDICQRGTSLTIQCQVDSQVTMMFWYRQQPGQSLTLIATANQGSEATYESGFVIDKFPISRPNLTFSTLTVSNMSPEDSSIYLCSVRTGGGNTIYFGEGSWLTVV.

A word on this clone: The sample holds other DNA sequences that translate to the same CDR3. The chain employs TRBV5-1 and TRBJ1-5, with D unclear. Between the trimmed V and J ends, which lost 0 bases and 4 bases, there was a span of 8 bases. The CDR3 contains 14 residues. Per germline, CDR1 SGHRS and CDR2 YFSETQ. The CDR3 sequence is CASSLGAENQPQHF. CDR3 sequence (DNA): TGCGCCAGCAGCTTGGGGGCAGAGAATCAGCCCCAGCATTTT.

In this sample, this clone turned up once. This chain joins TRBV7-9 and TRBJ2-7; 7 bases line up with TRBD2. CDR1 is SEHNR and CDR2 is FQNEAQ in the germline V gene (reference sequence). CDR3 size: 15 residues. The V gene end was trimmed by 5 bases and the J gene end by 2 bases; junction bases not matched to a gene: 9. The DNA for the CDR3 is TGTGCCAGCAGCGCCTCATCGGGACTACCCTACGAGCAGTACTTC. Its translation is CASSASSGLPYEQYF.

The chain is built from TRBV5-6 and TRBJ2-7; weak D call: TRBD2 (6 bases). This CDR3 has 16 amino acids. Trimming took 1 base from V and 0 from J, leaving 14 bases between them. Germline CDR1 is SGHDT and CDR2 is YYEEEE. CDR3: CASSLLGGMDSYEQYF. For the CDR3, the DNA is TGTGCCAGCAGCTTGTTGGGCGGGATGGACTCCTACGAGCAGTACTTC.

In DNA form, the CDR3 reads TGTGCCAGCAACAGGGCAGGAGGATATGGCTACACCTTC. Translation: CASNRAGGYGYTF. The chain joins TRBV6-5 to TRBJ1-2; possibly TRBD1 for D (6 bases). CDR1 MNHEY and CDR2 SVGAGI come from the germline V gene. The CDR3 contains 13 residues. V gave up 7 bases and J gave up 5 bases, with 14 bases separating them.

The chain is built from TRBV14 and TRBJ1-6, with TRBD1 matching over 10 bases. V was clipped by 5 bases and J by 1 base; unmatched bases: 2. There are 16 residues in the CDR3. Germline lookup yields CDR1 SGHDN and CDR2 FVKESK. The CDR3, as DNA: TGTGCCAGCAGCAGGACAGGGGGGTCCTATAATTCACCCCTCCACTTT. Its translation is CASSRTGGSYNSPLHF.

In its sample, this clone was seen a few times. V and J are TRBV25-1 and TRBJ1-1, with D hard to call. The V end lost 3 bases, the J end lost 1 base, and 12 bases lay between the germline ends. Per germline, CDR1 MGHDK and CDR2 SYGVNS. The CDR3 is 15 residues long. The CDR3 nucleotides read TGTGCCAGCAGTGATGTTGGCTTTTCGAACACTGAAGCTTTCTTT. Translated, it gives CASSDVGFSNTEAFF.